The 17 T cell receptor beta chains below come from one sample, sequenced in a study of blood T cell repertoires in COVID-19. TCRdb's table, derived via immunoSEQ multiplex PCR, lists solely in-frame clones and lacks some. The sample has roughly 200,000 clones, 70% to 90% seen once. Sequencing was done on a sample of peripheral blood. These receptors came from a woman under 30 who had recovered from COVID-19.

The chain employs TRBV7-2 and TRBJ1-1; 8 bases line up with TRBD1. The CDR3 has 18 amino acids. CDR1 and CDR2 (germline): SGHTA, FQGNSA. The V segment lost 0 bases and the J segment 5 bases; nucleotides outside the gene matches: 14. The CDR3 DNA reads TGTGCCAGCAGCTTAGCCTACTTTCGGACAGGGTTCCGAACTGAAGCTTTCTTT. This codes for CASSLAYFRTGFRTEAFF.

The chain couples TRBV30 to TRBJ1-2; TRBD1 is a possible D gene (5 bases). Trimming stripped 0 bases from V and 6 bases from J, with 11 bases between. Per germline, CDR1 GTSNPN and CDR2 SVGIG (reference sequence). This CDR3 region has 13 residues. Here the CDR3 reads CAWSVGESNGYTF. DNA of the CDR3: TGTGCCTGGAGTGTAGGGGAAAGTAATGGCTACACCTTC. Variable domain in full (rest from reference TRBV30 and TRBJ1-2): SQTIHQWPATLVQPVGSPLSLECTVEGTSNPNLYWYRQAAGRGLQLLFYSVGIGQISSEVPQNLSASRPQDRQFILSSKKLLLSDSGFYLCAWSVGESNGYTFGSGTRLTVV.

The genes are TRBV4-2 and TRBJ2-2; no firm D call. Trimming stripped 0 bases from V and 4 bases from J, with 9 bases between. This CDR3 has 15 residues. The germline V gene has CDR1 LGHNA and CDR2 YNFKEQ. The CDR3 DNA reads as TGTGCCAGCAGCCAAGATAGACTTCTCACCGGGGAGCTGTTTTTT. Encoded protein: CASSQDRLLTGELFF.

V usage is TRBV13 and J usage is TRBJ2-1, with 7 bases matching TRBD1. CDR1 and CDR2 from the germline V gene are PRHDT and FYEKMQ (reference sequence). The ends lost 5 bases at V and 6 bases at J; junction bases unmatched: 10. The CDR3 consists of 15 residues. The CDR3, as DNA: TGTGCCAGCAGCCTAGACAGGGAGAGGGCCAATGAGCAGTTCTTC. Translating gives CASSLDRERANEQFF.

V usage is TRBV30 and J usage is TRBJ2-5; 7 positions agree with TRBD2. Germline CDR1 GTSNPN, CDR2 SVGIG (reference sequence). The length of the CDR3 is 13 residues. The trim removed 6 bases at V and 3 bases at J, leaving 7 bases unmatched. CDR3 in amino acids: CACQVGGEETQYF. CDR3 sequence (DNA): TGTGCCTGTCAGGTGGGGGGGGAAGAGACCCAGTACTTC.

The CDR3 DNA sequence: TGTGCCAGCAGCCATCCACTATTGGGGGCCGTCTATGGCTACACCTTC. As protein: CASSHPLLGAVYGYTF. This chain joins TRBV7-9 and TRBJ1-2; tentatively, D is TRBD1 (6 bases). The CDR3 consists of 16 residues. V was trimmed by 5 bases and J by 4 bases, leaving 20 bases between them. CDR1 is SEHNR and CDR2 is FQNEAQ in the germline V gene (reference sequence).

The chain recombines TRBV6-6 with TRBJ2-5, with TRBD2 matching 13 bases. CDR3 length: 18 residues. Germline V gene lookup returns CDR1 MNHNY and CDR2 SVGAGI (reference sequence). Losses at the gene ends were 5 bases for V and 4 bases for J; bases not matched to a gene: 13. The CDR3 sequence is CASSRTSGSRFMGETQYF. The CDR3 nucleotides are TGTGCCAGCAGTCGGACTAGCGGGAGCCGCTTTATGGGAGAGACCCAGTACTTC.

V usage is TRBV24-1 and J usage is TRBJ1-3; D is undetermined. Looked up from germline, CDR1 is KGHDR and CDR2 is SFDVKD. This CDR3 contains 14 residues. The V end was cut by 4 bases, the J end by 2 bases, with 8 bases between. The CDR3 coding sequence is TGTGCCACCAGTGAAACGGGAGCTGGAAACACCATATATTTT. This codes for CATSETGAGNTIYF.

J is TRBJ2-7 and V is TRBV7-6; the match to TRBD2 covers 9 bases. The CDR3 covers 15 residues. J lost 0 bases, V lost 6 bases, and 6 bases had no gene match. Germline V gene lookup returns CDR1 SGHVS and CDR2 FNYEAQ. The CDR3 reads CASREIAGASYEQYF. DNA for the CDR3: TGTGCCAGCAGGGAAATAGCGGGGGCCTCCTACGAGCAGTACTTC.

CDR3 coding DNA: TGTGCCAGCAGCCCAGAGGGGGACACTGAAGCTTTCTTT. This sequence encodes CASSPEGDTEAFF. This chain links TRBV7-9 with TRBJ1-1; perhaps TRBD1 as D (6 bases). CDR3 length equals 13 residues. CDR1 and CDR2 from the germline V gene are SEHNR and FQNEAQ (reference sequence). With 5 bases removed from V and 3 bases from J, the gap between germline ends came to 10 bases.

The CDR3 region is CASSLGSGSANIQYF. CDR3 bases: TGCGCCAGCAGCTTGGGGAGCGGGAGTGCAAACATTCAGTACTTC. V is TRBV5-1 and J is TRBJ2-4; 8 nucleotides line up with TRBD2. The CDR3 loop spans 15 amino acids. Germline values: CDR1 SGHRS, CDR2 YFSETQ. The V segment lost 0 bases and the J segment 6 bases; nucleotides outside the gene matches: 5.

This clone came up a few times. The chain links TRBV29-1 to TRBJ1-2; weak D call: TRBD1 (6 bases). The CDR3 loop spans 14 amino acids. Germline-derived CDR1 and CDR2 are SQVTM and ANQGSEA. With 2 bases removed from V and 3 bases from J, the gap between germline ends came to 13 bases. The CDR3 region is CSVESQGAYYGYTF. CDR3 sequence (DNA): TGCAGCGTTGAATCACAGGGTGCGTACTATGGCTACACCTTC.

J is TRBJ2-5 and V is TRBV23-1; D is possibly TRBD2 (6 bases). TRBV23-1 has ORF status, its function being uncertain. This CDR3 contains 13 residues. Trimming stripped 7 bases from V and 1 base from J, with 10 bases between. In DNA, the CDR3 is TGCGCCAGCACCGGGACTCTCCAAGAGACCCAGTACTTC. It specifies CASTGTLQETQYF.

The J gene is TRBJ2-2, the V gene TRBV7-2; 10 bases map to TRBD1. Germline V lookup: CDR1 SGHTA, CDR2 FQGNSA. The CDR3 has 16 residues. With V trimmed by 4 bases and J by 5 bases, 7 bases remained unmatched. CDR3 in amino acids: CASSYRQGAYTGELFF. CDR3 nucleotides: TGTGCCAGCAGCTACCGACAGGGGGCTTATACCGGGGAGCTGTTTTTT.

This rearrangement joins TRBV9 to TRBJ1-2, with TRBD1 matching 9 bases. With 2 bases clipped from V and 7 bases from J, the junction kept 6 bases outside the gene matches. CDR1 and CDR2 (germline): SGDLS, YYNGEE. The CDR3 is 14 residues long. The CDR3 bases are TGTGCCAGCAGCGTGGGACAGGGCTCCCCTGGCTACACCTTC. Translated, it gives CASSVGQGSPGYTF.

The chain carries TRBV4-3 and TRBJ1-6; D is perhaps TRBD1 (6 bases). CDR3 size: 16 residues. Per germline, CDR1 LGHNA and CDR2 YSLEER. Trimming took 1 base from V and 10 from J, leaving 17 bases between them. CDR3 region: CASSQAGTQLYSPLHF. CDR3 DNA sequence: TGCGCCAGCAGCCAAGCCGGGACACAATTGTACTCACCCCTCCACTTT.

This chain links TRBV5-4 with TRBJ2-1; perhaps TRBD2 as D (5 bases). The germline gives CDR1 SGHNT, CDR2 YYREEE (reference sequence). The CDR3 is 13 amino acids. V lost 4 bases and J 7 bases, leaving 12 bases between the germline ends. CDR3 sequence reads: CASSTAGGNEQFF. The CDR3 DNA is TGTGCCAGCAGCACGGCGGGCGGGAATGAGCAGTTCTTC.